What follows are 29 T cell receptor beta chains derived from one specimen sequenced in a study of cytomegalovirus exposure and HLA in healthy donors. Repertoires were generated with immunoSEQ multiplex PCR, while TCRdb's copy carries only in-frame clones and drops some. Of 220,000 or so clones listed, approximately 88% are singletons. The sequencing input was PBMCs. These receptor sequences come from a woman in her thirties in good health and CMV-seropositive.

The CDR3 spells CASSLGGFSYNEQFF. DNA of the CDR3: TGTGCCAGCAGTTTAGGCGGGTTCTCCTACAATGAGCAGTTCTTC. V gene TRBV27 combines with J gene TRBJ2-1; D perhaps matches TRBD2 (5 bases). Germline V CDR1 and CDR2: MNHEY, SMNVEV (reference sequence). CDR3 length: 15 residues. The V and J ends lost 2 bases and 0 bases respectively, with 8 bases between them.

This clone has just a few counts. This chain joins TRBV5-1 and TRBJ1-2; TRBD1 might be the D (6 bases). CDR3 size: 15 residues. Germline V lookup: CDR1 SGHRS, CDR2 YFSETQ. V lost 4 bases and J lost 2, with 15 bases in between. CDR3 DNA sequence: TGCGCCAGCAGCCCGGAAGGGACACGGAACTATGGCTACACCTTC. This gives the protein CASSPEGTRNYGYTF.

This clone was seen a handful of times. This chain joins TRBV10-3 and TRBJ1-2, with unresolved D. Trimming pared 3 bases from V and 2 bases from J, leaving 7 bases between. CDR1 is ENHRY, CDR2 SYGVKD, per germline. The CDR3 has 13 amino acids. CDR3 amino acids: CAISEKDNYGYTF. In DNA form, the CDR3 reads TGTGCCATCAGTGAAAAGGACAACTATGGCTACACCTTC.

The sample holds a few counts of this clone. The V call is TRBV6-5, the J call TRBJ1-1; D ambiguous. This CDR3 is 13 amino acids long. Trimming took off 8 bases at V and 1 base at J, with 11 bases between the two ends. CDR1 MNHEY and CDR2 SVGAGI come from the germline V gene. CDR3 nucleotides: TGTGCCAGCGCCCCTTCACGGAACACTGAAGCTTTCTTT. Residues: CASAPSRNTEAFF.

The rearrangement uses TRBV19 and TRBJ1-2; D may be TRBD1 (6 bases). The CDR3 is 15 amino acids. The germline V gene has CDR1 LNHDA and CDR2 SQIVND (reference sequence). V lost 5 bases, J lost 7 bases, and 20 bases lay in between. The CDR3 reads CASSSWTVSSGGYTF. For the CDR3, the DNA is TGTGCCAGTAGTTCCTGGACAGTTTCTTCCGGTGGCTACACCTTC.

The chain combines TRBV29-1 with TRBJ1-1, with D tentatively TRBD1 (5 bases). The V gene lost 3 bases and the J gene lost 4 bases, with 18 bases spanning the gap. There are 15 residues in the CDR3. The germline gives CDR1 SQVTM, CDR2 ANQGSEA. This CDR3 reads CSVDPVGGWGTEAFF. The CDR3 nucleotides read TGCAGCGTTGATCCGGTCGGGGGTTGGGGCACTGAAGCTTTCTTT.

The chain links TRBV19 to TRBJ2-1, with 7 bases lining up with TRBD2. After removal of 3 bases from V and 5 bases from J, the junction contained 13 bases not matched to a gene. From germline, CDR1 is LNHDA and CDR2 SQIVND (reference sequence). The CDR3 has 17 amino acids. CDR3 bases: TGTGCCAGTAGTATGAATGCGGGAGTAGTAATCCACAATGAGCAGTTCTTC. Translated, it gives CASSMNAGVVIHNEQFF.

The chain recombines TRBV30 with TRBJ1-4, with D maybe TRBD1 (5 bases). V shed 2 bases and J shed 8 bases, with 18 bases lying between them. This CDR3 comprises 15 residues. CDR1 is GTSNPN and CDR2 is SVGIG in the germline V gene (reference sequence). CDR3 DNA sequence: TGTGCCTGGAGTATAACGGGAGGGGTTGGAGAAAAACTGTTTTTT. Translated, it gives CAWSITGGVGEKLFF.

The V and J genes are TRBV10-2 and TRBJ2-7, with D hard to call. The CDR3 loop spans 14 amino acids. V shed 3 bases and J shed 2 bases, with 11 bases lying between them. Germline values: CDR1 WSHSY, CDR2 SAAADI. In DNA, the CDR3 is TGCGCCAGCAGTGAAAGACTCTTACCCTACGAGCAGTACTTC. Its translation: CASSERLLPYEQYF.

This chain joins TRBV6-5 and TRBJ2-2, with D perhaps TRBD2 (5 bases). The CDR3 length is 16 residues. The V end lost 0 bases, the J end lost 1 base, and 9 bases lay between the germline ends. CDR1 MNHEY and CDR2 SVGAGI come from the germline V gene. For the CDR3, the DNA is TGTGCCAGCAGTTACTCCCGGGATAAGAACACCGGGGAGCTGTTTTTT. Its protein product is CASSYSRDKNTGELFF.

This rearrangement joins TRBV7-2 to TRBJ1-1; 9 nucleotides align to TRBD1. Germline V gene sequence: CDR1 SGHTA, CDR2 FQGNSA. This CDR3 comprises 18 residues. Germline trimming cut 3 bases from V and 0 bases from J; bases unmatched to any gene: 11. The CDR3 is CASSFYTGGIDLNTEAFF. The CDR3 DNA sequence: TGTGCCAGCAGCTTTTACACAGGGGGCATCGATTTGAACACTGAAGCTTTCTTT.

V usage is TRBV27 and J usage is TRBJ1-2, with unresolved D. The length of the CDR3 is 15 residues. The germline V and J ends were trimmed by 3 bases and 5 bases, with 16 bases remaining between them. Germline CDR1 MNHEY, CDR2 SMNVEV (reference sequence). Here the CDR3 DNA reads TGTGCCAGCAGTTTGAGCGGAGGTAGTCCGTATGGCTACACCTTC. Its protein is CASSLSGGSPYGYTF.

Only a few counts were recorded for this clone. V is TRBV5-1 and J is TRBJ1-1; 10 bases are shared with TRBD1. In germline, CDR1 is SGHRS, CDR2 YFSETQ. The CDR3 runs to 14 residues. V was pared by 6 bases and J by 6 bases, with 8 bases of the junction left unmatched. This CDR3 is CASTPGQGVSEAFF. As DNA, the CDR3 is TGCGCCAGCACCCCCGGACAGGGGGTTTCTGAAGCTTTCTTT.

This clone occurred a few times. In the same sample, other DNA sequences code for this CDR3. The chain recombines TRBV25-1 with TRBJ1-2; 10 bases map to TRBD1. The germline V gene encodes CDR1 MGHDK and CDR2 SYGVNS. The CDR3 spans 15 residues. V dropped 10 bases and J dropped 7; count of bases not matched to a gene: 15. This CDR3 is CATHPRQGALGGYTF. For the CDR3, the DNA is TGTGCCACACATCCTCGACAGGGGGCCTTGGGTGGCTACACCTTC.

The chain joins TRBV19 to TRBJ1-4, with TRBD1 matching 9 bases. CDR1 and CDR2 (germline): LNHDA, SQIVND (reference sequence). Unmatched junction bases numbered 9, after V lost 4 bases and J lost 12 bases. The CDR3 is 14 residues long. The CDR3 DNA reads TGTGCCAGTAGTACAATTGGGACAGGGAGAGAACTGTTTTTT. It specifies CASSTIGTGRELFF.

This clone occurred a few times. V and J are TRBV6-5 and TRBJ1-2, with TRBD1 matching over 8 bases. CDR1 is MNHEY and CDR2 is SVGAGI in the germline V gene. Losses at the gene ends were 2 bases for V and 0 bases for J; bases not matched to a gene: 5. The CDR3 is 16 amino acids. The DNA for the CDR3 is TGTGCCAGCAGTTACGGACAGGGCCGAGCTAACTATGGCTACACCTTC. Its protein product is CASSYGQGRANYGYTF.

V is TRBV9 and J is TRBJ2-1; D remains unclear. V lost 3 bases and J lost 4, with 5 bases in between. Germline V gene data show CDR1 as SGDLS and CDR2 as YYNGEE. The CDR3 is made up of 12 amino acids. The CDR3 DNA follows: TGTGCCAGCAGCGCCAGATACAATGAGCAGTTCTTC. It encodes CASSARYNEQFF.

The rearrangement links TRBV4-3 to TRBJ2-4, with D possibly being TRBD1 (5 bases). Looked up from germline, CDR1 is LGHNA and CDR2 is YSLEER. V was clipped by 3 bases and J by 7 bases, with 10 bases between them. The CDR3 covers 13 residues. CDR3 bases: TGCGCCAGCAGCCAGGATCCAGGGAACATTCAGTACTTC. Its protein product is CASSQDPGNIQYF.

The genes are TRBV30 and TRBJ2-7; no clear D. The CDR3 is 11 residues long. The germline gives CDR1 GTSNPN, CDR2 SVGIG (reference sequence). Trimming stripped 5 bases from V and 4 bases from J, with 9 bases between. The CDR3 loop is CAWQGSYEQYF. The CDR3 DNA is TGTGCCTGGCAAGGATCTTACGAGCAGTACTTC.

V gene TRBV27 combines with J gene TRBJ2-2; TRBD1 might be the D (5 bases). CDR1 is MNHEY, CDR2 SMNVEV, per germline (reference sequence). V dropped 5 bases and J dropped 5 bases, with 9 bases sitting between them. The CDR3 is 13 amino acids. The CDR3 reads CASSQGQTGELFF. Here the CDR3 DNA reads TGTGCCAGCAGTCAAGGACAAACCGGGGAGCTGTTTTTT.

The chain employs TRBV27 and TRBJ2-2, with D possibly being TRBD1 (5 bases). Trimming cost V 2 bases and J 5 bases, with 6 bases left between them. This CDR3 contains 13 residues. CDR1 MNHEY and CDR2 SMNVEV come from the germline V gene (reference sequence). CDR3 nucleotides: TGTGCCAGCAGTTTACCAGGGACCGGGGAGCTGTTTTTT. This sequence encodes CASSLPGTGELFF.

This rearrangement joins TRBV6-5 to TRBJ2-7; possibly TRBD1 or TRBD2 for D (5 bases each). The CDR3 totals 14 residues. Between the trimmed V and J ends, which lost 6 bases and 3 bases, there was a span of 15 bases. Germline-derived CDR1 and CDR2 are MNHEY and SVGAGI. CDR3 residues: CASRGERFNYEQYF. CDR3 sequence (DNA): TGTGCCAGCAGGGGGGAGCGTTTTAACTACGAGCAGTACTTC.

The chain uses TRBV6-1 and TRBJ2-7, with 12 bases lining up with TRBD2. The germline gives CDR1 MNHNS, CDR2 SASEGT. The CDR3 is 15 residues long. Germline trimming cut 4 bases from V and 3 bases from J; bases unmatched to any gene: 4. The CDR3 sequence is CASSGTSGTYYEQYF. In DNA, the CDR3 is TGTGCCAGCAGTGGGACTAGCGGGACATACTACGAGCAGTACTTC.

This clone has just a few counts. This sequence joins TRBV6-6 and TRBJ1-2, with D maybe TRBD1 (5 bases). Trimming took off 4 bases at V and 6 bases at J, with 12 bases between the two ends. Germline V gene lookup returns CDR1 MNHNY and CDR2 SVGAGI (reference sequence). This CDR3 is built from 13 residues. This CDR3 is CASSFQGGNGYTF. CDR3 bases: TGTGCCAGCAGTTTCCAGGGAGGAAATGGCTACACCTTC.

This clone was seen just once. CDR3 in amino acids: CSVEVQGSNYGYTF. CDR3 coding DNA: TGCAGCGTTGAGGTACAGGGGAGTAACTATGGCTACACCTTC. V usage is TRBV29-1 and J usage is TRBJ1-2, with 7 nucleotides matching TRBD1. V gave up 3 bases and J gave up 1 base; unmatched junction bases: 5. The germline gives CDR1 SQVTM, CDR2 ANQGSEA. The CDR3 runs 14 residues.

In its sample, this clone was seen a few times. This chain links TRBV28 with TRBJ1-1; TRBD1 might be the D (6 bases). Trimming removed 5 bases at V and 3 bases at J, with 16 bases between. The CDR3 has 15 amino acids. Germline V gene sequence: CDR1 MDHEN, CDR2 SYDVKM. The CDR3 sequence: CASSPPQGMHTEAFF. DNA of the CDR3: TGTGCCAGCAGTCCCCCACAGGGAATGCACACTGAAGCTTTCTTT.

CDR3 nucleotide sequence: TGTGCCAGCAGCCCTAGGGGTGGCAGACCCTTCCAAGAGACCCAGTACTTC. This encodes CASSPRGGRPFQETQYF. The chain links TRBV7-6 to TRBJ2-5; D possibly corresponds to TRBD1 (5 bases). The CDR3 totals 17 residues. Germline V lookup: CDR1 SGHVS, CDR2 FNYEAQ. Trimming removed 5 bases from V and 1 base from J, with 20 bases in between.

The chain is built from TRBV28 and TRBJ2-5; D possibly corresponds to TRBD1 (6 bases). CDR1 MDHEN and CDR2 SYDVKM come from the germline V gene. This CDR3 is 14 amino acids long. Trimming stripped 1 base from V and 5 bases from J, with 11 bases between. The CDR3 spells CASSLLQGGETQYF. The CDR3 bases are TGTGCCAGCAGTTTATTACAGGGCGGCGAGACCCAGTACTTC.

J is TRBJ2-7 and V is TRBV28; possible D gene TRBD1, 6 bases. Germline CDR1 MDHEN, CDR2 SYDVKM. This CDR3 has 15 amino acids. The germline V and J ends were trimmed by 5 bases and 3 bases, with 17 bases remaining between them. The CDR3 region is CASSVALDSFYEQYF. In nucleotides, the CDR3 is TGTGCCAGCAGTGTAGCATTGGACAGCTTCTACGAGCAGTACTTC.